This T cell receptor beta chain was captured by sequencing in a study of regulatory T cells in long-lasting Graves disease. Indicated time point: newly diagnosed GD, antithyroid drugs for less than 3 months. PBMC-extracted RNA yielded the TCR library. The table lists this clonotype with a few counts. Arm-PCR with iRepertoire HTBI primers amplified the CDR3 regions for these TCR beta libraries. Each CDR3 protein gets one entry after TCRdb re-called the multiplex PCR reads with MiXCR. The data hold 400,000 to 500,000 distinct CDR3 sequences, with 15% observed a single time. J lost 6 bases, V lost 8 bases, and 9 bases had no gene match. The CDR3 contains 17 residues. These data were also reused for a study on T cells in Graves' hyperthyroidism and ophthalmopathy. As that study records: The study used the HTBI primer set for a first-round RT-PCR of the TCR CDR3.

The sequence was obtained from a woman in her 30s with Graves disease. This chain uses TRBV12-3 or TRBV12-4 with TRBJ2-2; 16 positions agree with TRBD2. Sequencing was performed on peripheral blood mononuclear cells (PBMCs), taken at new diagnosis, from a patient treated with antithyroid drugs. CDR3 coding DNA: TGTGCCAGCGGCCTCTGGGGGACTAGCGGGAGGGCCGGGGAGCTGTTTTTT. This codes for CASGLWGTSGRAGELFF.